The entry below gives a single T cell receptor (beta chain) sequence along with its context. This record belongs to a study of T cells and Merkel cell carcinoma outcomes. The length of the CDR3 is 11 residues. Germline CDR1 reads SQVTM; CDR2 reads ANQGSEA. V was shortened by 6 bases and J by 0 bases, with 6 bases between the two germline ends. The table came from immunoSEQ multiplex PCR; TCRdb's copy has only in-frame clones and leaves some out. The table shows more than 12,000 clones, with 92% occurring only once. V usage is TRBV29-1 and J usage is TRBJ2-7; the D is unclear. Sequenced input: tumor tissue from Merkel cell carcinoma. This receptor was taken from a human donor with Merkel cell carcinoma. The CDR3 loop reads CSVVSSYEQYF. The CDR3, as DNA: TGCAGCGTAGTATCCTCCTACGAGCAGTACTTC.